This entry describes one T cell receptor beta chain. Germline assignment: CDR1 SGHRS and CDR2 YFSETQ. The CDR3 length is 13 residues. V was pared by 5 bases and J by 4 bases, with 12 bases between. Methods used by the authors: Estimates of nucleated cell counts were drawn from the amplification of reference gene primers. Assay used: immunoSEQ multiplex PCR; TCRdb lists only in-frame clones, some missing. D and trimming come from the DNA, and the V and J calls and clone size come from that table. The sample includes 90,000 to 120,000 clones, 87% seen only once; the top ten take 15%. These data belong to a study of blood T cell repertoires in COVID-19. Study-level background: The origin of the acute and convalescent COVID-19 samples was the United States, Italy and Spain. PBMCs, B-cell-depleted T cells, or T cells were the source of the cDNA or gDNA that made up the material.

This sequence originates from a man in his forties or fifties with acute or convalescent COVID-19. Sequenced sample: peripheral blood. The chain joins TRBV5-1 to TRBJ1-1, with D uncertain. The CDR3 loop is CASRAESLTEAFF. The CDR3 DNA is TGCGCCAGCAGGGCGGAGTCCCTCACTGAAGCTTTCTTT.